Presented here are 13 T cell receptor beta chains from one specimen sequenced in a study of T cell changes during pregnancy in multiple sclerosis. Using immunoSEQ multiplex PCR, the repertoire was profiled, and TCRdb retains in-frame clones only, with some absent. The sample includes about 62,000 clones, around 93% of them seen just once. This specimen was peripheral blood, taken in the second trimester of pregnancy. The receptor source for this set is a female donor in good health, enrolled as a control in a pregnancy study.

The rearrangement links TRBV19 to TRBJ1-1; 7 bases line up with TRBD1. The V gene end was trimmed by 7 bases and the J gene end by 3 bases; junction bases not matched to a gene: 14. This CDR3 is built from 16 residues. The germline CDR1 and CDR2 sequences are LNHDA and SQIVND (reference sequence). CDR3 residues: CASIPTGPYFYTEAFF. The CDR3 coding sequence is TGTGCCAGTATACCGACAGGGCCATATTTCTACACTGAAGCTTTCTTT.

The chain employs TRBV27 and TRBJ1-2; D is uncertain. Trimming left V 4 bases short and J 4 bases short, with 13 bases between. The CDR3 runs to 14 residues. Germline V gene data show CDR1 as MNHEY and CDR2 as SMNVEV (reference sequence). The CDR3 loop is CASSSLTRGYGYTF. The CDR3 region has the DNA TGTGCCAGCAGTTCGCTGACCCGGGGCTATGGCTACACCTTC.

The chain combines TRBV5-4 with TRBJ2-1; 14 bases are a match to TRBD2. CDR1 is SGHNT, CDR2 YYREEE, per germline (reference sequence). V was pared by 2 bases and J by 7 bases, with 11 bases of the junction left unmatched. This CDR3 comprises 18 residues. CDR3 nucleotides: TGTGCCAGCAGCTTAGGACTAGCGGGAGGTCGGGGACTTAATGAGCAGTTCTTC. Its protein is CASSLGLAGGRGLNEQFF.

The CDR3 DNA is TGTGCCAGCTCACAGGGAGGGGCTGACACTGAAGCTTTCTTT. Protein sequence: CASSQGGADTEAFF. The chain carries TRBV18 and TRBJ1-1, with D perhaps matching TRBD1 (5 bases). Germline lookup yields CDR1 KGHSH and CDR2 LQKENI. The CDR3 has 14 residues. V shed 4 bases and J shed 3 bases, with 12 bases lying between them.

The chain has TRBV7-6 and TRBJ1-6; D not certain. V dropped 9 bases and J dropped 9 bases, with 30 bases sitting between them. The germline V gene encodes CDR1 SGHVS and CDR2 FNYEAQ. The CDR3 runs 18 residues. The CDR3 sequence is CASSPYPAVAPGCSPLHF. In nucleotides, the CDR3 is TGTGCCAGTTCACCGTACCCCGCCGTGGCTCCTGGTTGTTCACCCCTCCACTTT.

The V and J genes are TRBV13 and TRBJ2-1, with a possible D match to TRBD2 (6 bases). CDR1 is PRHDT, CDR2 FYEKMQ, per germline (reference sequence). The CDR3 sequence is 14 residues long. Trimming shortened V by 7 bases and J by 6 bases, and 16 bases separated the two germline ends. The CDR3 spells CASTIGTLPNEQFF. The CDR3 DNA follows: TGTGCCAGCACCATCGGGACTCTCCCCAATGAGCAGTTCTTC.

The V and J genes are TRBV9 and TRBJ2-7; 7 bases align to TRBD2. Germline V gene lookup returns CDR1 SGDLS and CDR2 YYNGEE. V lost 2 bases, J lost 3 bases, and 8 bases stayed unmatched. This CDR3 is 15 amino acids long. CDR3 protein: CASSVSAGTNYEQYF. CDR3 sequence (DNA): TGTGCCAGCAGCGTCTCAGCCGGGACTAACTACGAGCAGTACTTC.

Turning to this clone: A junction end diverges from the germline sequence, so it may reflect a read error. The chain carries TRBV5-1 and TRBJ1-2; D possibly corresponds to TRBD1 (5 bases). CDR1 and CDR2 from the germline V gene are SGHRS and YFSETQ. The CDR3 spans 15 residues. CDR3 DNA: TGCGCCAGCACCTTGGTGGCAGGGACTAGCTATGGCTACACCTTC. It specifies CASTLVAGTSYGYTF.

The genes are TRBV18 and TRBJ2-2; D gene uncertain. The V end was cut by 3 bases, the J end by 0 bases, with 14 bases between. CDR3 length equals 17 residues. Germline CDR1 KGHSH, CDR2 LQKENI. DNA for the CDR3: TGTGCCAGCTCACCTCTCCACGCCGCGACGAACACCGGGGAGCTGTTTTTT. Encoded protein: CASSPLHAATNTGELFF.

This clone was picked up one time. The chain carries TRBV7-8 and TRBJ2-5; TRBD2 is a possible D gene (6 bases). This CDR3 is 15 amino acids long. The V end lost 5 bases, the J end lost 4 bases, and 17 bases lay between the germline ends. CDR1 is SGHVS, CDR2 FQNEAQ, per germline. CDR3 DNA sequence: TGTGCCAGCAGCCCGACGGGCGGCGGGACAGAGACCCAGTACTTC. This codes for CASSPTGGGTETQYF. The variable domain in full, with the rest retrieved from reference TRBV7-8 and TRBJ2-5, is GAGVSQSPRYKVAKRGQDVALRCDPISGHVSLFWYQQALGQGPEFLTYFQNEAQLDKSGLPSDRFFAERPEGSVSTLKIQRTQQEDSAVYLCASSPTGGGTETQYFGPGTRLLVL.

The chain employs TRBV6-6 and TRBJ2-7; D remains ambiguous. The V and J ends lost 8 bases and 4 bases respectively, with 18 bases between them. Per germline, CDR1 MNHNY and CDR2 SVGAGI (reference sequence). CDR3 size: 14 residues. DNA of the CDR3: TGTGCCAGCGCCCGCAACAGCCCCAATTACGAGCAGTACTTC. Translating gives CASARNSPNYEQYF.

This clone was recorded only once. V usage is TRBV7-2 and J usage is TRBJ2-3; TRBD1 aligns across 10 bases. This CDR3 comprises 16 residues. V shed 2 bases, J shed 1 base, and the junction held 3 bases outside the gene matches. Germline CDR1 reads SGHTA; CDR2 reads FQGNSA. The CDR3 nucleotides are TGTGCCAGCAGCTTAATGGGGACAGGGGGCACAGATACGCAGTATTTT. It specifies CASSLMGTGGTDTQYF.

This chain connects TRBV9 to TRBJ2-5, with a possible D match to TRBD2 (6 bases). Trimming pared 4 bases from V and 5 bases from J, leaving 42 bases between. This CDR3 spans 23 amino acids. CDR1 SGDLS and CDR2 YYNGEE come from the germline V gene. The CDR3 DNA reads TGTGCCAGCAGCTATCCCCCACCCAACTCCGGGGAGGTGTTTCGGGAATGGGGGGAGACCCAGTACTTC. It codes for CASSYPPPNSGEVFREWGETQYF.